These 24 T cell receptor beta chains share one sample of origin, sequenced in a study of siplizumab effects on memory and regulatory T cells. The data were produced by immunoSEQ multiplex PCR, yet TCRdb's version contains in-frame clones alone and is incomplete. The sample has roughly 100,000 clones, roughly 96% seen once; the top ten hold 0.031%. Sequencing input: naive CD4+ T cells sorted from blood. The receptors originated from a human donor in good health.

This clone was seen just once. J is TRBJ1-1 and V is TRBV28; 7 bases align to TRBD1. Germline trimming cut 10 bases from V and 4 bases from J; bases unmatched to any gene: 9. The CDR3 loop spans 13 amino acids. Germline CDR1 and CDR2: MDHEN and SYDVKM. The CDR3: CATKTGSSTEAFF. CDR3 DNA sequence: TGTGCCACCAAGACAGGGAGTAGCACTGAAGCTTTCTTT.

V gene TRBV18 combines with J gene TRBJ2-4, with a weak D call TRBD1 (6 bases). This CDR3 comprises 16 residues. Trimming removed 3 bases from V and 0 bases from J, with 12 bases in between. Looked up from germline, CDR1 is KGHSH and CDR2 is LQKENI. The CDR3 DNA reads as TGTGCCAGCTCACCCCCAAAGGGGGTAGCCAAAAACATTCAGTACTTC. Protein sequence: CASSPPKGVAKNIQYF.

V is TRBV6-1 and J is TRBJ1-1, with 12 bases fitting TRBD1. This CDR3 is 14 amino acids long. CDR1 MNHNS and CDR2 SASEGT come from the germline V gene. The trim removed 4 bases at V and 11 bases at J, leaving 8 bases unmatched. DNA for the CDR3: TGTGCCAGCAGTGGGGGGACAGGGGGCTCTTTGGCTTTCTTT. It is translated as CASSGGTGGSLAFF.

The chain is built from TRBV4-1 and TRBJ2-1, with D unclear. The CDR3 is made up of 12 amino acids. V was clipped by 4 bases and J by 11 bases, with 12 bases between them. Germline-derived CDR1 and CDR2 are MGHRA and YSYEKL. The CDR3 loop reads CASSRDGLKQFF. DNA of the CDR3: TGCGCCAGCAGCCGAGACGGTCTTAAGCAGTTCTTC.

The genes are TRBV18 and TRBJ2-7; D possibly corresponds to TRBD2 (6 bases). CDR3 length equals 15 residues. Trimming stripped 6 bases from V and 0 bases from J, with 15 bases between. The germline CDR1 and CDR2 sequences are KGHSH and LQKENI. CDR3 DNA: TGTGCCAGCTCTCAAAGGGACGGGAGCTCCTACGAGCAGTACTTC. Residues: CASSQRDGSSYEQYF.

The V and J genes are TRBV27 and TRBJ2-7, with D possibly being TRBD1 or TRBD2 (5 bases each). The CDR3 totals 14 residues. Trimming stripped 7 bases from V and 4 bases from J, with 17 bases between. Germline V gives CDR1 MNHEY, CDR2 SMNVEV (reference sequence). The chain's CDR3 is CASKSLGVEYEQYF. The CDR3, as DNA: TGTGCCAGCAAAAGTTTGGGGGTAGAATACGAGCAGTACTTC.

A few counts support this clone. V usage is TRBV2 and J usage is TRBJ2-3; TRBD1 matches at 9 bases. The V gene end was trimmed by 6 bases and the J gene end by 2 bases; junction bases not matched to a gene: 6. The CDR3 runs to 15 residues. Germline assignment: CDR1 SNHLY and CDR2 FYNNEI. The CDR3 bases are TGTGCCAGCAGCGGGGGGACAGGGATCACAGATACGCAGTATTTT. It specifies CASSGGTGITDTQYF.

The chain joins TRBV6-6 to TRBJ2-7; D ambiguous. The V end was cut by 0 bases, the J end by 0 bases, with 6 bases between. This CDR3 comprises 14 residues. Germline V lookup: CDR1 MNHNY, CDR2 SVGAGI (reference sequence). CDR3 coding DNA: TGTGCCAGCAGTTACTCGATCCTCTCCTACGAGCAGTACTTC. This encodes CASSYSILSYEQYF.

The chain recombines TRBV4-2 with TRBJ2-1; no clear D gene. The V gene's germline CDR1 is LGHNA and CDR2 YNFKEQ. The CDR3 contains 15 residues. Deletions cut 1 base from V and 3 bases from J, with 10 bases between. This CDR3 is CASSQAVGDYNEQFF. CDR3 sequence (DNA): TGTGCCAGCAGCCAAGCGGTTGGGGACTACAATGAGCAGTTCTTC.

The chain joins TRBV10-1 to TRBJ2-1; 7 bases are a match to TRBD2. This CDR3 contains 14 residues. Germline values: CDR1 WNHNN, CDR2 SYGVQD (reference sequence). The V segment lost 0 bases and the J segment 5 bases; nucleotides outside the gene matches: 1. CDR3 in amino acids: CASSESGTNNEQFF. DNA for the CDR3: TGCGCCAGCAGTGAGTCCGGGACTAACAATGAGCAGTTCTTC.

This chain uses TRBV6-5 with TRBJ1-2, with D maybe TRBD1 (5 bases). V was trimmed by 2 bases and J by 4 bases, leaving 5 bases between them. In germline, CDR1 is MNHEY, CDR2 SVGAGI. The CDR3 has 12 residues. In nucleotides, the CDR3 is TGTGCCAGCAGTTACCAGGGCTATGGCTACACCTTC. Amino acids: CASSYQGYGYTF.

This clone was detected once. The chain is built from TRBV10-1 and TRBJ2-2, with D possibly TRBD2 on 6 matching bases. The germline V and J ends were trimmed by 6 bases and 1 base, with 12 bases remaining between them. Germline assignment: CDR1 WNHNN and CDR2 SYGVQD (reference sequence). The CDR3 is made up of 15 amino acids. The CDR3, as DNA: TGCGCCAGCAGCGACGTGGGACTGAACACCGGGGAGCTGTTTTTT. This codes for CASSDVGLNTGELFF.

The chain uses TRBV28 and TRBJ1-2, with D possibly matching TRBD1 (5 bases). Germline V CDR1 and CDR2: MDHEN, SYDVKM. The CDR3 runs 15 residues. V lost 8 bases, J lost 3 bases, and 19 bases lay in between. The CDR3 DNA is TGTGCCAGCGATCCTGGCCCAGGGACGTACTATGGCTACACCTTC. This encodes CASDPGPGTYYGYTF.

The V gene is TRBV6-1, the J gene TRBJ2-3; D assignment may be TRBD1 or TRBD2 (6 bases each). Trimming cost V 1 base and J 4 bases, with 12 bases left between them. The CDR3 extends over 15 amino acids. Germline CDR1 is MNHNS and CDR2 is SASEGT. The CDR3 nucleotides are TGTGCCAGCAGTGAAGGGGGGGCTTTATCAGATACGCAGTATTTT. The encoded protein is CASSEGGALSDTQYF.

The CDR3 nucleotides read TGTGCCAGCACCTCACCCGGGACAGGTTACAATGAGCAGTTCTTC. This encodes CASTSPGTGYNEQFF. The chain links TRBV6-5 to TRBJ2-1; 8 bases map to TRBD1. There are 15 residues in the CDR3. The V gene end was trimmed by 7 bases and the J gene end by 4 bases; junction bases not matched to a gene: 9. The germline CDR1 and CDR2 sequences are MNHEY and SVGAGI.

The chain employs TRBV5-6 and TRBJ1-3, with unresolved D. This CDR3 comprises 14 residues. Germline-derived CDR1 and CDR2 are SGHDT and YYEEEE. Trimming left V 4 bases short and J 1 base short, with 9 bases between. As DNA, the CDR3 is TGTGCCAGCAGCAACTTTGGGTCTGGAAACACCATATATTTT. It specifies CASSNFGSGNTIYF. The full variable domain, rest sourced from reference TRBV5-6 and TRBJ1-3, is DAGVTQSPTHLIKTRGQQVTLRCSPKSGHDTVSWYQQALGQGPQFIFQYYEEEERQRGNFPDRFSGHQFPNYSSELNVNALLLGDSALYLCASSNFGSGNTIYFGEGSWLTVV.

V usage is TRBV20-1 and J usage is TRBJ2-1; D unclear. The V end lost 5 bases, the J end lost 7 bases, and 9 bases lay between the germline ends. This CDR3 has 11 amino acids. Germline V lookup: CDR1 DFQATT, CDR2 SNEGSKA (reference sequence). DNA for the CDR3: TGCAGTGCTTTACGGTGGAATGAGCAGTTCTTC. It encodes CSALRWNEQFF.

The chain recombines TRBV6-4 with TRBJ2-2, with D uncertain. Germline CDR1 MRHNA, CDR2 SNTAGT. V was shortened by 4 bases and J by 4 bases, with 13 bases between the two germline ends. This CDR3 has 15 residues. CDR3 amino acids: CASSVEAMVTGELFF. The CDR3 bases are TGTGCCAGCAGTGTTGAGGCGATGGTCACCGGGGAGCTGTTTTTT.

The rearrangement uses TRBV5-1 and TRBJ2-7; TRBD2 is a possible D gene (5 bases). The CDR3 runs 15 residues. V dropped 0 bases and J dropped 6 bases, with 16 bases sitting between them. CDR1 is SGHRS, CDR2 YFSETQ, per germline. The CDR3 DNA is TGCGCCAGCAGCTTGGAGCCCGGACTTTTGCTCGAGCAGTACTTC. Its translation: CASSLEPGLLLEQYF.

The rearrangement links TRBV10-3 to TRBJ2-3; D is uncertain. The germline V gene encodes CDR1 ENHRY and CDR2 SYGVKD. V was pared by 4 bases and J by 2 bases, with 7 bases between. This CDR3 comprises 13 residues. CDR3 DNA sequence: TGTGCCATCAGTGGCGGCTACACAGATACGCAGTATTTT. Its translation is CAISGGYTDTQYF.

The J gene is TRBJ1-1, the V gene TRBV19; unclear D gene. Germline-derived CDR1 and CDR2 are LNHDA and SQIVND (reference sequence). The germline V and J ends were trimmed by 3 bases and 1 base, with 9 bases remaining between them. This CDR3 is built from 14 residues. This CDR3 is CASSMFRENTEAFF. The CDR3 DNA follows: TGTGCCAGTAGTATGTTTCGGGAGAACACTGAAGCTTTCTTT.

CDR3 sequence (DNA): TGTGCCAGCAGCTTGGTACGGGGGGCTGAGCAGTACTTC. This translates into CASSLVRGAEQYF. The chain is built from TRBV5-6 and TRBJ2-7, with a weak D call TRBD2 (7 bases). This CDR3 is 13 amino acids long. V lost 0 bases and J 7 bases, leaving 11 bases between the germline ends. Germline loops: CDR1 SGHDT, CDR2 YYEEEE.

The chain employs TRBV5-1 and TRBJ2-5; D might be TRBD1 or TRBD2, each matching 5 bases. The germline CDR1 and CDR2 sequences are SGHRS and YFSETQ. The V gene lost 0 bases and the J gene lost 4 bases, with 13 bases spanning the gap. The CDR3 length is 15 residues. The CDR3 is CASSLDEGLAETQYF. Here the CDR3 DNA reads TGCGCCAGCAGCTTGGACGAGGGGTTGGCAGAGACCCAGTACTTC. Full variable domain (rest looked up from reference TRBV5-1 and TRBJ2-5): KAGVTQTPRYLIKTRGQQVTLSCSPISGHRSVSWYQQTPGQGLQFLFEYFSETQRNKGNFPGRFSGRQFSNSRSEMNVSTLELGDSALYLCASSLDEGLAETQYFGPGTRLLVL.

The rearrangement links TRBV6-6 to TRBJ1-4; 7 nucleotides match TRBD1. Trimming took 5 bases from V and 8 from J; bases not matched to a gene: 14. This CDR3 is built from 16 residues. Germline V lookup: CDR1 MNHNY, CDR2 SVGAGI (reference sequence). In nucleotides, the CDR3 is TGTGCCAGCAGTCCACTCACAGGGGCCGACAGGGAAAAACTGTTTTTT. Protein: CASSPLTGADREKLFF.